These 28 T cell receptor beta chains originate from one sample sequenced in a study of OX40 agonist ivuxolimab in advanced cancers. Measured with immunoSEQ multiplex PCR; TCRdb has only the in-frame clones, and not every one. The sample carries roughly 60,000 clones, about 82% recorded once. The sequences come from CD4+ or CD8+ T cells sorted from blood, collected in a trial of the OX40 agonist ivuxolimab. These TCRs come from an adult with an advanced solid tumor such as melanoma, head and neck, liver or kidney cancer.

This chain joins TRBV18 and TRBJ2-7; D is ambiguous. The CDR3 covers 13 residues. V dropped 2 bases and J dropped 2 bases, with 7 bases sitting between them. The germline V gene has CDR1 KGHSH and CDR2 LQKENI. CDR3 region: CASSPNTPYEQYF. DNA of the CDR3: TGTGCCAGCTCACCAAACACCCCCTACGAGCAGTACTTC.

The V and J genes are TRBV5-6 and TRBJ1-6; a possible D gene is TRBD1 (5 bases). This CDR3 spans 14 amino acids. Germline V gene data show CDR1 as SGHDT and CDR2 as YYEEEE. V gave up 0 bases and J gave up 9 bases, with 10 bases separating them. This CDR3 reads CASSLEHRISPLHF. CDR3 in DNA: TGTGCCAGCAGCTTGGAACACAGGATTTCACCCCTCCACTTT.

The genes are TRBV7-9 and TRBJ1-5; TRBD1 might be the D (5 bases). Germline assignment: CDR1 SEHNR and CDR2 FQNEAQ (reference sequence). Trimming shortened V by 0 bases and J by 8 bases, and 14 bases separated the two germline ends. This CDR3 contains 15 residues. The CDR3 sequence is CASSLAGQGGEPQHF. CDR3 DNA: TGTGCCAGCAGCTTAGCGGGCCAGGGTGGGGAGCCCCAGCATTTT.

This clone was picked up one time. This chain joins TRBV5-1 and TRBJ2-7; 13 bases match TRBD2. This CDR3 is built from 15 residues. CDR1 and CDR2 from the germline V gene are SGHRS and YFSETQ. V shed 2 bases and J 5 bases; nucleotides not matched to a gene: 4. CDR3 in DNA: TGCGCCAGCAGCTTACTAGCGGGGGGGCCTAACGAGCAGTACTTC. Protein: CASSLLAGGPNEQYF.

The chain links TRBV9 to TRBJ2-7; D is tentatively TRBD1 or TRBD2 (5 bases each). V dropped 0 bases and J dropped 5 bases, with 12 bases sitting between them. Germline V gene lookup returns CDR1 SGDLS and CDR2 YYNGEE. The CDR3 loop spans 14 amino acids. In DNA form, the CDR3 reads TGTGCCAGCAGCGTAGAGGGACGGGCACACGAGCAGTACTTC. It is translated as CASSVEGRAHEQYF.

The DNA for the CDR3 is TGTGCCAGCAGCTTTTCGGGCCTTTATAATGAGCAGTTCTTC. Amino acids: CASSFSGLYNEQFF. The V gene is TRBV7-2, the J gene TRBJ2-1; D is unclear. The V and J ends lost 3 bases and 7 bases respectively, with 13 bases between them. Germline-derived CDR1 and CDR2 are SGHTA and FQGNSA. The CDR3 has 14 amino acids.

The V and J genes are TRBV2 and TRBJ1-6; weak D call: TRBD1 (6 bases). The V end lost 5 bases, the J end lost 10 bases, and 18 bases lay between the germline ends. This CDR3 is 15 amino acids long. CDR1 and CDR2 from the germline V gene are SNHLY and FYNNEI. The CDR3 DNA is TGTGCCAGCAGTTTTTCAGGGGCTAGCGGCTCACCCCTCCACTTT. Its translation: CASSFSGASGSPLHF. Complete variable domain (other parts from reference TRBV2 and TRBJ1-6): EPEVTQTPSHQVTQMGQEVILRCVPISNHLYFYWYRQILGQKVEFLVSFYNNEISEKSEIFDDQFSVERPDGSNFTLKIRSTKLEDSAMYFCASSFSGASGSPLHFGNGTRLTVT.

The J gene is TRBJ1-6, the V gene TRBV25-1; D is uncertain. Germline V gives CDR1 MGHDK, CDR2 SYGVNS. This CDR3 has 14 amino acids. Trimming pared 1 base from V and 7 bases from J, leaving 8 bases between. CDR3 sequence: CASSEFTGNSPLHF. The CDR3, as DNA: TGTGCCAGCAGTGAATTCACGGGGAATTCACCCCTCCACTTT.

The V and J genes are TRBV6-6 and TRBJ2-7, with 9 positions matching TRBD1. The CDR3 length is 15 residues. Germline V lookup: CDR1 MNHNY, CDR2 SVGAGI (reference sequence). J lost 6 bases, V lost 3 bases, and 9 bases had no gene match. DNA for the CDR3: TGTGCCAGCAGTTATATCCTGGGACAGGGAAGCGAGCAGTACTTC. It is translated as CASSYILGQGSEQYF.

This clone was found once. The gene calls are TRBV29-1 and TRBJ2-5; possible D gene TRBD1, 5 bases. Trimming stripped 4 bases from V and 1 base from J, with 16 bases between. The CDR3 runs to 15 residues. The germline gives CDR1 SQVTM, CDR2 ANQGSEA. The CDR3 protein is CSVVGMTEAQETQYF. The CDR3 bases are TGCAGCGTTGTGGGAATGACAGAAGCCCAAGAGACCCAGTACTTC.

The chain links TRBV28 to TRBJ2-7; D is unresolved. Trimming stripped 6 bases from V and 4 bases from J, with 7 bases between. The CDR3 consists of 11 residues. From germline, CDR1 is MDHEN and CDR2 SYDVKM. In DNA form, the CDR3 reads TGTGCCAGCAGCAGAGTATACGAGCAGTACTTC. This gives the protein CASSRVYEQYF.

The V call is TRBV7-8, the J call TRBJ2-5, with D perhaps TRBD1 (5 bases). Germline CDR1 and CDR2: SGHVS and FQNEAQ. V lost 5 bases and J 2 bases, leaving 18 bases between the germline ends. This CDR3 has 16 residues. This CDR3 is CASSLLRVMRQETQYF. The CDR3 DNA sequence: TGTGCCAGCAGCCTCCTCAGGGTGATGAGGCAAGAGACCCAGTACTTC.

CDR3 residues: CASSDGGAVGYNQPQHF. The CDR3 DNA is TGCGCCAGCAGTGACGGCGGGGCAGTGGGTTACAATCAGCCCCAGCATTTT. The V gene is TRBV10-2, the J gene TRBJ1-5; tentatively, D is TRBD1 (5 bases). This CDR3 is 17 amino acids long. Trimming took off 3 bases at V and 3 bases at J, with 18 bases between the two ends. The V gene's germline CDR1 is WSHSY and CDR2 SAAADI.

The gene calls are TRBV5-1 and TRBJ1-1; D is ambiguous. V was trimmed by 4 bases and J by 1 base, leaving 8 bases between them. This CDR3 is built from 13 residues. Germline CDR1 is SGHRS and CDR2 is YFSETQ. CDR3 protein: CASSAAENTEAFF. CDR3 sequence (DNA): TGCGCCAGCAGCGCAGCAGAGAACACTGAAGCTTTCTTT.

V and J are TRBV19 and TRBJ1-5, with D possibly TRBD1 on 6 matching bases. V lost 1 base and J 9 bases, leaving 22 bases between the germline ends. The germline V gene has CDR1 LNHDA and CDR2 SQIVND (reference sequence). CDR3 length: 17 amino acids. The DNA of the CDR3 is TGTGCCAGTAGTATAGGGGGGGCAGGGCCCCTGAAATGGCCCCAGCATTTT. Protein product: CASSIGGAGPLKWPQHF.

CDR3 protein: CASSSPSGTGTYEQYF. The CDR3 region has the DNA TGTGCCAGCAGCTCCCCCTCCGGGACCGGCACCTACGAGCAGTACTTC. The V gene is TRBV7-9, the J gene TRBJ2-7; D tentatively reads TRBD1 or TRBD2 (5 bases each). This CDR3 region has 16 residues. Deletions cut 4 bases from V and 2 bases from J, with 18 bases between. Germline V lookup: CDR1 SEHNR, CDR2 FQNEAQ (reference sequence).

A single count supports this clone. The chain carries TRBV7-9 and TRBJ2-4; tentatively, D is TRBD1 (5 bases). The germline V gene has CDR1 SEHNR and CDR2 FQNEAQ (reference sequence). The V and J ends lost 5 bases and 4 bases respectively, with 9 bases between them. This CDR3 has 13 residues. This CDR3 reads CASSNRQKNIQYF. Here the CDR3 DNA reads TGTGCCAGCAGCAATAGACAGAAAAACATTCAGTACTTC.

For the CDR3, the DNA is TGTGCCAGCTCACCGGGACAGGGATCCTACGAGCAGTACTTC. Amino acid sequence: CASSPGQGSYEQYF. The chain recombines TRBV18 with TRBJ2-7, with 9 nucleotides matching TRBD1. Looked up from germline, CDR1 is KGHSH and CDR2 is LQKENI. The V segment lost 3 bases and the J segment 1 base; nucleotides outside the gene matches: 1. The CDR3 has 14 amino acids.

The chain employs TRBV5-8 and TRBJ1-5, with no clear D. The CDR3 runs to 15 residues. Trimming stripped 0 bases from V and 0 bases from J, with 7 bases between. The germline V gene has CDR1 SGHTS and CDR2 YDEGEE. The CDR3 DNA reads as TGTGCCAGCAGCTTGGGGGATTATAGCAATCAGCCCCAGCATTTT. This sequence encodes CASSLGDYSNQPQHF.

The V and J genes are TRBV7-2 and TRBJ2-7; D is ambiguous. The CDR3 spans 12 residues. The V end was cut by 1 base, the J end by 6 bases, with 7 bases between. Germline V CDR1 and CDR2: SGHTA, FQGNSA. DNA of the CDR3: TGTGCCAGCAGCTTAGTATCCGGCGAGCAGTACTTC. Encoded protein: CASSLVSGEQYF.

The rearrangement links TRBV5-8 to TRBJ2-7, with unresolved D. V was cut by 2 bases and J by 5 bases, with 11 bases left in between. The CDR3 sequence is 13 residues long. Germline-derived CDR1 and CDR2 are SGHTS and YDEGEE. The CDR3 sequence is CASSFEFSDEQYF. CDR3 DNA sequence: TGTGCCAGCAGCTTCGAATTTTCGGACGAGCAGTACTTC.

The rearrangement joins TRBV19 to TRBJ1-6, with TRBD1 as a possible D gene (6 bases). Trimming took off 4 bases at V and 9 bases at J, with 13 bases between the two ends. The CDR3 is 14 residues long. Per germline, CDR1 LNHDA and CDR2 SQIVND (reference sequence). The CDR3 bases are TGTGCCAGTAGTACGGACAGTTTGGGTTCACCCCTCCACTTT. It codes for CASSTDSLGSPLHF.

The chain links TRBV4-1 to TRBJ2-4, with D possibly matching TRBD2 (6 bases). With 0 bases removed from V and 0 bases from J, the gap between germline ends came to 12 bases. The CDR3 consists of 17 residues. Per the germline V gene, CDR1 is MGHRA and CDR2 is YSYEKL. The DNA for the CDR3 is TGCGCCAGCAGCCAAGATCCGTGGGAGGTAGCCAAAAACATTCAGTACTTC. It is translated as CASSQDPWEVAKNIQYF.

The rearrangement joins TRBV5-1 to TRBJ1-6, with TRBD1 matching over 8 bases. Germline assignment: CDR1 SGHRS and CDR2 YFSETQ. The CDR3 loop spans 15 amino acids. V dropped 3 bases and J dropped 10; count of bases not matched to a gene: 9. CDR3 bases: TGCGCCAGCAGCTATGCACAGGGGGTATTGTCACCCCTCCACTTT. This sequence encodes CASSYAQGVLSPLHF.

The V call is TRBV7-2, the J call TRBJ1-6; D is unclear. V was shortened by 4 bases and J by 10 bases, with 11 bases between the two germline ends. Germline V lookup: CDR1 SGHTA, CDR2 FQGNSA. The CDR3 totals 13 residues. The CDR3 sequence is CASSSQQGSPLHF. For the CDR3, the DNA is TGTGCCAGCAGCTCACAACAAGGGTCACCCCTCCACTTT.

The chain has TRBV5-6 and TRBJ2-5; the D gene could be TRBD1 or TRBD2 (9 bases each). Germline-derived CDR1 and CDR2 are SGHDT and YYEEEE. Trimming pared 6 bases from V and 0 bases from J, leaving 15 bases between. The CDR3 loop spans 15 amino acids. CDR3 nucleotide sequence: TGTGCCAGCACTAGCGGGACAGGGAACCAAGAGACCCAGTACTTC. Residues: CASTSGTGNQETQYF.

This clone was counted a single time. V is TRBV18 and J is TRBJ2-3; weak D call: TRBD2 (5 bases). With 3 bases removed from V and 0 bases from J, the gap between germline ends came to 13 bases. Looked up from germline, CDR1 is KGHSH and CDR2 is LQKENI. The CDR3 runs to 16 residues. For the CDR3, the DNA is TGTGCCAGCTCACCTCGGGGTGATTCTAGCACAGATACGCAGTATTTT. It specifies CASSPRGDSSTDTQYF.

CDR3 sequence reads: CASSYRAGATGEQFF. CDR3 nucleotides: TGTGCCAGCAGTTATAGGGCGGGGGCGACCGGGGAGCAGTTCTTC. The chain recombines TRBV6-5 with TRBJ2-1; a possible D gene is TRBD2 (7 bases). Germline-derived CDR1 and CDR2 are MNHEY and SVGAGI. The V gene lost 3 bases and the J gene lost 10 bases, with 19 bases spanning the gap. There are 15 residues in the CDR3.